The 17 T cell receptor beta chains listed next were all sequenced from one sample in a study of Ad26.COV2.S vaccination and SARS-CoV-2 variants (TCRdb year 2021). Library method: the immunoSEQ multiplex PCR assay. TCRdb holds this immuneACCESS table with in-frame rearrangements only. Some clones are missing; in checked studies, unresolved V genes explain under half, and the rest has no known cause. The sample table lists about 430,000 clones, roughly 90% of them with a count of one. The top ten constitute 10% to 15% of the sample. The treatment or condition label, as the study defines it: 15 to 20 received Ad26.COV2.S at low or high dose, single or two shots; 5 received placebo; per-sample allocation not given. For vaccine and placebo recipients, repertoires were sequenced using samples collected on day 63 after the first injection. The material was peripheral blood, obtained in a trial of Ad26.COV2.S vaccine versus placebo. These receptor sequences come from a person aged 18-60 years who received the Ad26.COV2.S COVID-19 vaccine or a placebo.

The rearrangement links TRBV13 to TRBJ2-3; the match to TRBD2 covers 8 bases. Germline CDR1 is PRHDT and CDR2 is FYEKMQ (reference sequence). Trimming took 1 base from V and 1 from J; bases not matched to a gene: 4. The length of the CDR3 is 16 residues. The CDR3 bases are TGTGCCAGCAGCTTAGCGGGAGGGCCGGGCACAGATACGCAGTATTTT. Its translation: CASSLAGGPGTDTQYF.

This chain uses TRBV10-3 with TRBJ2-1; the match to TRBD2 covers 13 bases. The CDR3 loop spans 16 amino acids. The germline V gene encodes CDR1 ENHRY and CDR2 SYGVKD. V shed 0 bases, J shed 8 bases, and the junction held 4 bases outside the gene matches. As DNA, the CDR3 is TGTGCCATCAGTGAGTCCGGACTAGCGGGAGCATATGAGCAGTTCTTC. This encodes CAISESGLAGAYEQFF.

V and J are TRBV6-2 or TRBV6-3 and TRBJ1-2; 9 bases line up with TRBD1. V shed 5 bases and J 2 bases; nucleotides not matched to a gene: 6. The CDR3 totals 15 residues. Per germline, CDR1 MNHEY and CDR2 SVGEGT. As DNA, the CDR3 is TGTGCCAGCAGTACTCGGACAGGGGCGAACTATGGCTACACCTTC. It codes for CASSTRTGANYGYTF.

The J gene is TRBJ2-5, the V gene TRBV9; 8 nucleotides agree with TRBD2. This CDR3 region has 18 residues. With V trimmed by 2 bases and J by 4 bases, 16 bases remained unmatched. Germline CDR1 reads SGDLS; CDR2 reads YYNGEE. The CDR3 DNA is TGTGCCAGCAGCGTTATCCCCTTGGCGCCGGCGGGGGGAGAGACCCAGTACTTC. Translated: CASSVIPLAPAGGETQYF.

The chain combines TRBV5-1 with TRBJ2-1, with 9 bases aligning to TRBD2. The CDR3 has 15 amino acids. V gave up 4 bases and J gave up 5 bases; unmatched junction bases: 7. Germline values: CDR1 SGHRS, CDR2 YFSETQ. The CDR3 loop is CASSVVAGVHNEQFF. The CDR3 DNA reads TGCGCCAGCAGCGTAGTAGCGGGAGTACACAATGAGCAGTTCTTC.

The chain carries TRBV30 and TRBJ2-7; 8 positions match TRBD1. J gave up 6 bases and V 5 bases, and 9 bases lay outside the gene matches. Germline V CDR1 and CDR2: GTSNPN, SVGIG (reference sequence). The CDR3 runs 13 residues. CDR3 sequence (DNA): TGTGCCTGGGACAGGGGCACGGTGGGCGAGCAGTACTTC. The encoded protein is CAWDRGTVGEQYF.

This chain links TRBV20-1 with TRBJ2-7; 10 bases line up with TRBD2. J was trimmed by 0 bases and V by 4 bases; bases with no gene match: 6. Germline values: CDR1 DFQATT, CDR2 SNEGSKA (reference sequence). This CDR3 is built from 15 residues. CDR3: CSANEGLAYSYEQYF. The CDR3 DNA sequence: TGCAGTGCTAATGAGGGACTAGCGTACTCCTACGAGCAGTACTTC.

The rearrangement joins TRBV9 to TRBJ2-5; 10 nucleotides align to TRBD2. The germline V gene encodes CDR1 SGDLS and CDR2 YYNGEE. The junction had 4 bases not matched to a gene; V was cut back by 0 bases and J by 2 bases. This CDR3 region has 16 residues. CDR3 nucleotides: TGTGCCAGCAGCGTAGCCCCTAGCGGGAGTCAAGAGACCCAGTACTTC. Its translation: CASSVAPSGSQETQYF. Looking up the rest from reference TRBV9 and TRBJ2-5 gives the full variable domain: DSGVTQTPKHLITATGQRVTLRCSPRSGDLSVYWYQQSLDQGLQFLIQYYNGEERAKGNILERFSAQQFPDLHSELNLSSLELGDSALYFCASSVAPSGSQETQYFGPGTRLLVL.

V gene TRBV30 combines with J gene TRBJ1-5; 8 bases align to TRBD1. CDR1 is GTSNPN and CDR2 is SVGIG in the germline V gene (reference sequence). The V segment lost 4 bases and the J segment 7 bases; nucleotides outside the gene matches: 6. CDR3 length: 13 amino acids. The CDR3: CAWTRGLKQPQHF. The DNA for the CDR3 is TGTGCCTGGACCAGGGGGCTGAAGCAGCCCCAGCATTTT.

The table lists this clone with a count of one. The chain couples TRBV7-9 to TRBJ1-1, with D possibly matching TRBD1 (5 bases). The CDR3 consists of 13 residues. V was pared by 1 base and J by 5 bases, with 8 bases between. The germline V gene has CDR1 SEHNR and CDR2 FQNEAQ (reference sequence). The CDR3 DNA reads TGTGCCAGCAGCTTAGGGGGGGTAACTGAAGCTTTCTTT. Its protein product is CASSLGGVTEAFF.

The chain recombines TRBV20-1 with TRBJ1-6; D is unresolved. Germline CDR1 and CDR2: DFQATT and SNEGSKA (reference sequence). The CDR3 is 14 amino acids. V lost 4 bases and J lost 6, with 13 bases in between. CDR3 residues: CSANEQILNSPLHF. The CDR3 coding sequence is TGCAGTGCTAATGAGCAGATACTTAATTCACCCCTCCACTTT.

The chain links TRBV7-9 to TRBJ1-4; 7 bases align to TRBD1. The CDR3 runs 16 residues. Germline V lookup: CDR1 SEHNR, CDR2 FQNEAQ (reference sequence). J lost 3 bases, V lost 5 bases, and 9 bases had no gene match. Here the CDR3 reads CASSRFSGGSNEKLFF. The CDR3 DNA is TGTGCCAGCAGCCGATTTTCAGGGGGATCTAATGAAAAACTGTTTTTT.

The rearrangement uses TRBV28 and TRBJ2-5; 7 bases map to TRBD2. The CDR3 covers 14 residues. The junction had 6 bases not matched to a gene; V was cut back by 4 bases and J by 4 bases. CDR1 and CDR2 from the germline V gene are MDHEN and SYDVKM. CDR3 DNA sequence: TGTGCCAGCAGTTCCACTAGCGTCGGAGAGACCCAGTACTTC. Encoded protein: CASSSTSVGETQYF.

CDR3 loop: CASSLMGARTGELFF. The CDR3 region has the DNA TGTGCCAGCAGCTTGATGGGGGCGCGGACCGGGGAGCTGTTTTTT. The rearrangement joins TRBV5-6 to TRBJ2-2; perhaps TRBD1 as D (6 bases). CDR3 length: 15 amino acids. Germline-derived CDR1 and CDR2 are SGHDT and YYEEEE. The V end lost 1 base, the J end lost 5 bases, and 12 bases lay between the germline ends.

The DNA of the CDR3 is TGTGCCAGCAGGGTACTAGCGGGATCTAGCACAGATACGCAGTATTTT. Amino acid sequence: CASRVLAGSSTDTQYF. The V and J genes are TRBV27 and TRBJ2-3; TRBD2 matches at 10 bases. The CDR3 sequence is 16 residues long. V was clipped by 6 bases and J by 0 bases; unmatched bases: 6. In germline, CDR1 is MNHEY, CDR2 SMNVEV (reference sequence).

This chain uses TRBV2 with TRBJ1-2; D unresolved. Trimming left V 5 bases short and J 2 bases short, with 6 bases between. This CDR3 has 12 amino acids. Germline CDR1 SNHLY, CDR2 FYNNEI. CDR3 loop: CASSQRNYGYTF. The CDR3 DNA is TGTGCCAGCAGTCAGAGAAACTATGGCTACACCTTC.

J is TRBJ2-1 and V is TRBV7-3; 7 nucleotides align to TRBD2. CDR1 is SGHTA and CDR2 is FQGTGA in the germline V gene. V lost 2 bases, J lost 6 bases, and 1 base stayed unmatched. CDR3 size: 13 residues. CDR3 coding DNA: TGTGCCAGCAGCTTAGCGGGAGTCAATGAGCAGTTCTTC. Its translation: CASSLAGVNEQFF.